This record looks at one T cell receptor beta chain sequence and its context. The target antigen is unknown. Profiled with immunoSEQ multiplex PCR; TCRdb holds only in-frame clones, not every one. The sample lists some 87,000 clones, around 90% occurring once. J was trimmed by 4 bases and V by 6 bases; bases with no gene match: 14. This CDR3 has 16 amino acids. CDR1 and CDR2 (germline): MNHEY, SMNVEV (reference sequence). The data are from a study of graft-versus-host responses after intestinal transplantation. Study summary: The transplants performed in recipients were multivisceral, liver-intestinal, or isolated intestinal. Uniformly, recipients were administered anti-thymocyte globulin induction with subsequent tacrolimus and steroids for around 3 years.

Points from the study as a whole: Across patients carrying graft-donor T cell macrochimerism, allografts held high graft-versus-host to host-versus-graft clonal ratios. Early after transplant, HvG declines were associated with peak levels of circulating GvH clones.

The chain employs TRBV27 and TRBJ1-1; 7 bases map to TRBD1. The TCR was taken from a human donor who received an intestinal transplant. The material was unstimulated CD4+ T cells sorted from spleen or lymph node cells, obtained before intestinal transplant. In DNA form, the CDR3 reads TGTGCCAGCAGACCCAACAGGGGCCAGATAGTCACTGAAGCTTTCTTT. Its translation is CASRPNRGQIVTEAFF.